This T cell receptor beta chain was observed in a study of T cell repertoires in cytomegalovirus infection (dated by TCRdb to about 2019). For context, the study as a whole: Donor HLA type was relevant to the analysis, as public TCR beta signatures indicated carriage of CMV infection together with the matching HLA type.

Overall study results and their limits: Cumulative frequency of public TCR beta family members discriminated carriers of CMV infection plus the relevant HLA type in this cohort and an independent roughly 350-donor cohort. The ex vivo response was dominated by HLA-C-restricted CMV-specific TCR beta clonotypes, and the single most frequent clonotype in two of eight donors was supplied by these HLA-C-restricted clonotypes.

This clonotype was counted at least ten times. Its antigen is unknown. No base qualities exist here, and no much larger clone lies one base off it. Measured from the cysteine to the phenylalanine, the CDR3 is 13 residues long. Of the read, only the CDR3 DNA is kept; its 39 bases are in frame from base 1. The V and J ends are trimmed by 0 bases and 6 bases, leaving 3 bases between them. The germline V gene supplies CDR1 MNHGY and CDR2 SAAAGT. TCRdb names Illumina HiSeq 1500 as the instrument used. TCRdb reprocessed the public reads (quality trimming at Q25 with fastp, clone calling with MiXCR) and kept in-frame beta chains. Identical CDR3 proteins give one entry, which carries the most common genes and DNA. For this sample the table gives 65,000 to 95,000 distinct CDR3 sequences, of which more than 3.5% were detected only once. Around 4.9% of the sample is held by the ten biggest clonotypes.

This TCR derives from a human donor in good health (CMV status not recorded). Some clones in this sample may be carry-over from other donors' samples. The material sequenced was PBMCs. The chain is made from TRBV6-8 and TRBJ1-6; no D gene is confidently identified. The DNA is TGTGCCAGCAGTTACTCGCGTAATTCACCCCTCCACTTT. Protein translation: CASSYSRNSPLHF.